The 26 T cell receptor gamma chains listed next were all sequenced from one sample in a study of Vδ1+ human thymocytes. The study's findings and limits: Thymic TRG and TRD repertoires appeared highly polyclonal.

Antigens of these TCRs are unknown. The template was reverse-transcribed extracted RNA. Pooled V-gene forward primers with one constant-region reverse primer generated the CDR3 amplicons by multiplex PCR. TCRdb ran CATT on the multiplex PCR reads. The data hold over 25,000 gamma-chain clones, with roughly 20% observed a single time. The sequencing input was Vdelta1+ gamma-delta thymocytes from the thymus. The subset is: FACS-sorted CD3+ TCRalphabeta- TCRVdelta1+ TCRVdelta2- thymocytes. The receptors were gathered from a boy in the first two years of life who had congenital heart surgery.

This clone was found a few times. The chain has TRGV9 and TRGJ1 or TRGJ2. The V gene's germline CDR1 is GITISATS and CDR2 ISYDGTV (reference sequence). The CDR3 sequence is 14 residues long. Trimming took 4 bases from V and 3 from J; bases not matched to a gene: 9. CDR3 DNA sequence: TGTGCCTTGTGGGAACTCACCCTTTATTATAAGAAACTCTTT. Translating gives CALWELTLYYKKLF.

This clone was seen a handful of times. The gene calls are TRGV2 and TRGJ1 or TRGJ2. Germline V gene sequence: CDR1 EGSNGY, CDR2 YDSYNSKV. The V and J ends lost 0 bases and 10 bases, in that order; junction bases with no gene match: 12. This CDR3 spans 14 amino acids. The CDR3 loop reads CATWDGPWGVKKLF. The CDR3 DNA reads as TGTGCCACCTGGGACGGGCCGTGGGGTGTGAAGAAACTCTTT.

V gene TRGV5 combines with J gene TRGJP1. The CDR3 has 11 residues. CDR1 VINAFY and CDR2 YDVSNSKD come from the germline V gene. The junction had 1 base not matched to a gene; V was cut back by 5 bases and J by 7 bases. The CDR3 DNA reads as TGTGCCACCTGGGTTGGTTGGTTCAAGATATTT. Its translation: CATWVGWFKIF.

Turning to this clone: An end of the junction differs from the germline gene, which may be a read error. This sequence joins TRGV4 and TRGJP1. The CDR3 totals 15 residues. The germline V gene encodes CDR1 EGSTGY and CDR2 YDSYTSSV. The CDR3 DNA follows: TGTGCCACCTGGGATGTAGGTACCACTAGTTGGTTCAAGATATTT. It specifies CATWDVGTTSWFKIF.

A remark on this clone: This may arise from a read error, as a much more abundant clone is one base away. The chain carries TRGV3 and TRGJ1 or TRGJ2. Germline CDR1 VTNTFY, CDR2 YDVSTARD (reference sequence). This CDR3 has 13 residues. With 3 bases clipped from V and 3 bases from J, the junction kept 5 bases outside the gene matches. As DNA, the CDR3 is TGTGCCACCTGGGACGTGACTTATTATAAGAAACTCTTT. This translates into CATWDVTYYKKLF.

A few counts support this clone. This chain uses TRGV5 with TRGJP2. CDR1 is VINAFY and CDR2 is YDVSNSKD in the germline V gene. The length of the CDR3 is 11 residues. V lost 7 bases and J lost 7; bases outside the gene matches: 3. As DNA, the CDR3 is TGTGCCACCTGTCCTGATTGGATCAAGACGTTT. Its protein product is CATCPDWIKTF.

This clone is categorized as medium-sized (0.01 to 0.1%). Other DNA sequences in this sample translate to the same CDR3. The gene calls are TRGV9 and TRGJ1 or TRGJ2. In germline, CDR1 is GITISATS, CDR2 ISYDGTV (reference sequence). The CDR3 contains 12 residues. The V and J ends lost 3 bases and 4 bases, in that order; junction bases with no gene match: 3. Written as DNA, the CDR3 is TGTGCCTTGTGGGAGTTCTATTATAAGAAACTCTTT. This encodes CALWEFYYKKLF.

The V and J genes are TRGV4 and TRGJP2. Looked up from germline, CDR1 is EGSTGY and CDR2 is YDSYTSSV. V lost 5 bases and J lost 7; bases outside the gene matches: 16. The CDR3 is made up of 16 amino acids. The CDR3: CATWGPCLCVDWIKTF. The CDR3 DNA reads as TGTGCCACCTGGGGACCTTGTCTCTGCGTTGATTGGATCAAGACGTTT.

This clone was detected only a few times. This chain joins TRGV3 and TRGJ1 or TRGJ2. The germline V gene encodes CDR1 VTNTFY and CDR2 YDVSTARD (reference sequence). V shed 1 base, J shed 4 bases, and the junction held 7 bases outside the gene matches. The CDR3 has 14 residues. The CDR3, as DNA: TGTGCCACCTGGGACAGTCGAAAGTATTATAAGAAACTCTTT. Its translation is CATWDSRKYYKKLF.

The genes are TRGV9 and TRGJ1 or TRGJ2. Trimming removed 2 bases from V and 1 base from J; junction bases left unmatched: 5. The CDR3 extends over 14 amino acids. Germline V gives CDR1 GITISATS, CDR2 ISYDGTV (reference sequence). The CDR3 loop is CALWEADNYYKKLF. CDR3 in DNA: TGTGCCTTGTGGGAGGCGGATAATTATTATAAGAAACTCTTT.

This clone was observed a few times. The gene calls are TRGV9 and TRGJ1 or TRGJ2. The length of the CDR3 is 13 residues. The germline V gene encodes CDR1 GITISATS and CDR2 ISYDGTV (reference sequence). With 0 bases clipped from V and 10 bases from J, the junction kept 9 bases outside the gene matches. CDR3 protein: CALWEVGMRKKLF. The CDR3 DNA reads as TGTGCCTTGTGGGAGGTGGGGATGAGGAAGAAACTCTTT.

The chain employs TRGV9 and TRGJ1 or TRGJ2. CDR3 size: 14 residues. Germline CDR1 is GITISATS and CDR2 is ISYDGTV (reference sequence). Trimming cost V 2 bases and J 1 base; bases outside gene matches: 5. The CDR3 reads CALWEAFNYYKKLF. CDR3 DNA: TGTGCCTTGTGGGAGGCCTTCAATTATTATAAGAAACTCTTT.

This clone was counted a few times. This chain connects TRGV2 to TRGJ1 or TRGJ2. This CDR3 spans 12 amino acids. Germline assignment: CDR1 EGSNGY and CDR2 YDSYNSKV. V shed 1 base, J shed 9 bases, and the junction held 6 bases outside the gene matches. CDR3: CATWDGVSKKLF. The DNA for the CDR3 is TGTGCCACCTGGGACGGAGTAAGTAAGAAACTCTTT.

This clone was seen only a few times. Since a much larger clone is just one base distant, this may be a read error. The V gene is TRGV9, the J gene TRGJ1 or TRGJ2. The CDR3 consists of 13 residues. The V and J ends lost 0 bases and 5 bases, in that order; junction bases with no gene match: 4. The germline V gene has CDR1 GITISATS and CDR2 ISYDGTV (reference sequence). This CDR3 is CALWEVENYKKLF. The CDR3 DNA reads TGTGCCTTGTGGGAGGTGGAGAATTATAAGAAACTCTTT.

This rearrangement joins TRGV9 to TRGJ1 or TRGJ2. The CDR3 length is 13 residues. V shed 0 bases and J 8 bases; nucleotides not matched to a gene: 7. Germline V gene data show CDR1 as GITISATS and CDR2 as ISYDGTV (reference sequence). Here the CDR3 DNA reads TGTGCCTTGTGGGAGGTGCACGGGGATAAGAAACTCTTT. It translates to CALWEVHGDKKLF.

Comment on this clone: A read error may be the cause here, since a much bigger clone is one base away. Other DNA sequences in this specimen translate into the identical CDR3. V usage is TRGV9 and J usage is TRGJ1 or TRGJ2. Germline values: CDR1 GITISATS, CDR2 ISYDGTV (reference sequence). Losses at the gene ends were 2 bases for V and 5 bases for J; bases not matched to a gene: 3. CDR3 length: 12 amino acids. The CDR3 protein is CALWEGHYKKLF. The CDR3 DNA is TGTGCCTTGTGGGAGGGCCATTATAAGAAACTCTTT.

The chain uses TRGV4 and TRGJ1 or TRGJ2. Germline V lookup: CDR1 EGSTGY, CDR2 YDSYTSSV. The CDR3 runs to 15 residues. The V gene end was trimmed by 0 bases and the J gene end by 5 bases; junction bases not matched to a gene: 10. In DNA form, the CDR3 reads TGTGCCACCTGGGATGGGCCGGGTTGGGATTATAAGAAACTCTTT. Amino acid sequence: CATWDGPGWDYKKLF.

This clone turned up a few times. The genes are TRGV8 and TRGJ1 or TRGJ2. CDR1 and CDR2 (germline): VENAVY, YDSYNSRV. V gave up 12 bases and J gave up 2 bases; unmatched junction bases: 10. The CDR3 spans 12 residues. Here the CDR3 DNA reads TGTGCCCCGGGTCGTGATTATTATAAGAAACTCTTT. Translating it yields CAPGRDYYKKLF.

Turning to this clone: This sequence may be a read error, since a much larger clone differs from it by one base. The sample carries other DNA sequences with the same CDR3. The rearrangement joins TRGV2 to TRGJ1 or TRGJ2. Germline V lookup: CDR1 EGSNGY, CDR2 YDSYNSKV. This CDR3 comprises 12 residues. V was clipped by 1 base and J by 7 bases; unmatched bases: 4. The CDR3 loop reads CATWDGRYKKLF. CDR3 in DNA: TGTGCCACCTGGGACGGTCGCTATAAGAAACTCTTT.

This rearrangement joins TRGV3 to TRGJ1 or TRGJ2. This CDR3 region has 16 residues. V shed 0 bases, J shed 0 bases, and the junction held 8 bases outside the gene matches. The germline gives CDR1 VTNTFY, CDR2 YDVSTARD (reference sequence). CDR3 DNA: TGTGCCACCTGGGACAGGCACTATCGGAATTATTATAAGAAACTCTTT. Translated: CATWDRHYRNYYKKLF.

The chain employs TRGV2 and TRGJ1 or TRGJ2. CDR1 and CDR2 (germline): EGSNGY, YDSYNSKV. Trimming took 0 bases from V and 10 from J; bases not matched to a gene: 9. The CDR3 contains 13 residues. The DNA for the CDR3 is TGTGCCACCTGGGACGGGCACCCGGGGAAGAAACTCTTT. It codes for CATWDGHPGKKLF.

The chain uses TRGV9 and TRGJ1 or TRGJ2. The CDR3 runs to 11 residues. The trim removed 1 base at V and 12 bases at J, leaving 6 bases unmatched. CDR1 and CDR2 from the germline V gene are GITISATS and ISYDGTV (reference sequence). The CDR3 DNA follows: TGTGCCTTGTGGGAGGTAACTTCGAAACTCTTT. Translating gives CALWEVTSKLF.

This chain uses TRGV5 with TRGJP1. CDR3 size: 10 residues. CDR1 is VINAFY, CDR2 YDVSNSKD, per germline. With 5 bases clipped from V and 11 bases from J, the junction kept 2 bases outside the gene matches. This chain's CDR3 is CATWGWFKIF. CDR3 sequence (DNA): TGTGCCACCTGGGGGTGGTTCAAGATATTT.

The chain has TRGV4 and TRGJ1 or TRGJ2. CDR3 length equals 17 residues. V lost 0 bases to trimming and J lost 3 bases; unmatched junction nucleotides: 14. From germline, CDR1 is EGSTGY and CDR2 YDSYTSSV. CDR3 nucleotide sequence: TGTGCCACCTGGGATGGGCCTTCGCGTGGGGGTTATTATAAGAAACTCTTT. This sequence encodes CATWDGPSRGGYYKKLF.

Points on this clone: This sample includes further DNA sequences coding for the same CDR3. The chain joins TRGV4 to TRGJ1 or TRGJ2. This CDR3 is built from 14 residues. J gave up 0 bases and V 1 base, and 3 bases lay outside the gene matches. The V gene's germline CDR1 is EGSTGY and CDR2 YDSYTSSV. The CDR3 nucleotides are TGTGCCACCTGGGATGGTCAGAATTATTATAAGAAACTCTTT. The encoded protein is CATWDGQNYYKKLF.

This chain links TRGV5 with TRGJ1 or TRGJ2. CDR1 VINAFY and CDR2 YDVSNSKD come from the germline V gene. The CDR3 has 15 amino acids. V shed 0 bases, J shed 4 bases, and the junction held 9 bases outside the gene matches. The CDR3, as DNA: TGTGCCACCTGGGACAGGCCCGGGTGGTATTATAAGAAACTCTTT. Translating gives CATWDRPGWYYKKLF.